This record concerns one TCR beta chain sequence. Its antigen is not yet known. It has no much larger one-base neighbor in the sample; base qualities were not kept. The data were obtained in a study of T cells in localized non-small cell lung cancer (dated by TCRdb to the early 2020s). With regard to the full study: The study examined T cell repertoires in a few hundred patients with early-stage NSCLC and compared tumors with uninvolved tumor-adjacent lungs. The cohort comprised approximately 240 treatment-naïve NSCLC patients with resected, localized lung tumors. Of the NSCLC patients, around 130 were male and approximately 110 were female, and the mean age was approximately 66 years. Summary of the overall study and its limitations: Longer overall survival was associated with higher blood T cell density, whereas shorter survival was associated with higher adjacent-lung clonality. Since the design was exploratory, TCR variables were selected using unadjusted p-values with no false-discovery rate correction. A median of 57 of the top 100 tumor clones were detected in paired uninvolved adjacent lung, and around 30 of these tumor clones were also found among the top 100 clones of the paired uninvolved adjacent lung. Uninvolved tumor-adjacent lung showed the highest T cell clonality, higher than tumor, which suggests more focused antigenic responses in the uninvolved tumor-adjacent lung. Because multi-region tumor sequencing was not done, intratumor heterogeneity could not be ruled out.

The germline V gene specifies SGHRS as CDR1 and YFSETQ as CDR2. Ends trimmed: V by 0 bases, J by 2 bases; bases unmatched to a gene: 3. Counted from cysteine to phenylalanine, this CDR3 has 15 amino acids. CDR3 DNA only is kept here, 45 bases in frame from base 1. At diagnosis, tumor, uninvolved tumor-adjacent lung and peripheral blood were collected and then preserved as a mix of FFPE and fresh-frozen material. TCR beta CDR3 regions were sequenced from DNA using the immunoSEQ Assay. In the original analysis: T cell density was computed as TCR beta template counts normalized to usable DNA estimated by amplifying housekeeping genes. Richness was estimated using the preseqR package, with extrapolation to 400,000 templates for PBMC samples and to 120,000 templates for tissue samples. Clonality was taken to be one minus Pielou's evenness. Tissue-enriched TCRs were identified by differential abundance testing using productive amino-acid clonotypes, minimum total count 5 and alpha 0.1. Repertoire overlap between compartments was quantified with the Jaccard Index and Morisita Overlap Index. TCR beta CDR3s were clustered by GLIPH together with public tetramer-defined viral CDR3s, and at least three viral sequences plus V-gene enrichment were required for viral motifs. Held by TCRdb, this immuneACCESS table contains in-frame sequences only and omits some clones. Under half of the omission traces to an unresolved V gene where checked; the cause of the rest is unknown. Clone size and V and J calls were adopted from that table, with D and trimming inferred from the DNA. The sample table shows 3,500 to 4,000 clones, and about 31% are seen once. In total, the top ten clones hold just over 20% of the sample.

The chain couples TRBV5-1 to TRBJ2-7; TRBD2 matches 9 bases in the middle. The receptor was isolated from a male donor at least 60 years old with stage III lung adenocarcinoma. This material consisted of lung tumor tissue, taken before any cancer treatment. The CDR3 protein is CASSLGVAGAYEQYF. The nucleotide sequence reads TGCGCCAGCAGCTTGGGGGTAGCGGGGGCCTACGAGCAGTACTTC.